This TCR beta chain comes out of a study of post-analysis software for immune sequencing data (dated by TCRdb to between 2015 and 2017). At the level of the whole study: Disease courses on record covered relapsing-remitting, secondary progressive and progressive-relapsing multiple sclerosis, though some patients had no subtype annotation. The multiple sclerosis patient repertoires were compared with more than 9 previously published healthy control repertoires from donors aged 6 to 25 years. A subset of samples was prepared in parallel using single-end sample barcoding, then pooled and co-amplified after Illumina adapter ligation.

To demonstrate the VDJtools post-analysis software, TCR beta repertoires were profiled from the peripheral blood of more than ten young patients with multiple sclerosis. Multiple sclerosis patients were children and adolescents aged roughly 6 to 17 years. To note about this clonotype: Its cognate antigen has yet to be identified. Base qualities were left out, and no much larger clone turns up one base away.

The CDR3 has 14 amino acids, counting the end cysteine and phenylalanine. The DNA shown is the 42-base CDR3, in frame from base 1. Looking up the germline V gene yields CDR1 SGHVS and CDR2 FNYEAQ. V is shortened by 5 bases, J by 4 bases, and the region joining them spans 13 bases. The library was built by means of PCR. Reads for this sample came from an Illumina HiSeq 2500. To reduce PCR and sequencing biases, unique molecular identifiers were built into the TCR beta cDNA libraries. Approximately 500,000 cDNA molecules were obtained per 1 to 10 million input T cells, so each molecule approximated one T cell. Patient libraries were prepared and sequenced with the same protocol used for the earlier healthy control dataset. Within a given batch, samples were prepared together, multiplexed and sequenced on the same HiSeq lane. The source study handled its data this way. Raw barcoded reads were processed with MIGEC, discarding single-read molecular identifier groups before consensus assembly and CDR3 extraction. Clonotype tables were post-analysed with VDJtools, and diversity was normalized by down-sampling all datasets to the smallest sample size. To correct batch-related cross-sample contamination, repertoire overlap clustering matched CDR3 amino acid sequences but not nucleotide sequences. TCRdb reran the public reads through fastp at Q25 and MiXCR, keeping productive beta chains. Rows with a matching CDR3 protein are joined into one entry that keeps the most common DNA and genes. For this entry, the V and J calls and clone size follow TCRdb and not the study's own pipeline. Across this sample there are fewer than 850,000 distinct CDR3 sequences, with about 45% seen only once. The leading ten clones occupy 4.9% of the sample.

What the study reported, not specific to this receptor: The multiple sclerosis patient group was slightly younger than the control group. Compared with controls, multiple sclerosis patients had significantly lower normalized Chao1 diversity, a finding suggesting substantial peripheral T-cell clonal expansion. Roughly 5 TRBV segments, including TRBV5-6, TRBV5-1 and TRBV20-1, were significantly more frequent in patients than controls. Strong co-clustering of samples prepared in the same batch was shown by direct clustering with F measure, prompting a batch-effect correction.

This clonotype was sampled from a girl aged 10 to 17 with multiple sclerosis. Material for sequencing was blood. The V gene is TRBV7-6 and the J gene is TRBJ2-3; TRBD2 is possibly the D segment (6 matching bases). The DNA reads TGTGCCAGCAGCCCCCCGGGAGTGCCAGATACGCAGTATTTT. Translated, this gives CASSPPGVPDTQYF.